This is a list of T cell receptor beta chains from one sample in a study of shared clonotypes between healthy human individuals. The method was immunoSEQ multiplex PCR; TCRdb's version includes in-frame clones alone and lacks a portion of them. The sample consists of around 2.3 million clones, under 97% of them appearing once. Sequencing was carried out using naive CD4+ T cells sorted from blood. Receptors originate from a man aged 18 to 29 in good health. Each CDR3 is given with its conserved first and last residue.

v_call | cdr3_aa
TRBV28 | CASSSPGKGNEKLFF
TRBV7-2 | CASSLQNTGNTIYF
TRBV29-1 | CSSWTGINYGYTF
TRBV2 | CASSEGVGAETQYF
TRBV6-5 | CASTGERPPYGYTF
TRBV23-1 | CASSPTWATNEKLFF
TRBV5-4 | CASSWGQGADSPLHF
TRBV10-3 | CAISEERGNGYTF
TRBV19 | CASSSDPSSYEQYF
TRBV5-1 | CASSQDGDTQYF
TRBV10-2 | CASRLRDKLSPLHF
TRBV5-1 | CASSFPAGGKDTQYF
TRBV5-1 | CASSLQPFGQIQETQYF
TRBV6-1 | CASSDQEDISPLHF
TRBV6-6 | CASSYGLADTGELFF
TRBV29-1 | CSVETRLNTEAFF
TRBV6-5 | CASQRSNEQFF
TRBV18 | CASSPNSSDEQYF
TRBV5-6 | CASSQAGGNQPQHF
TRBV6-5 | CASSYSSERPYEQYF
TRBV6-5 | CASSFRDRVSYEQYF
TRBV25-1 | CASSGGRVYGYTF
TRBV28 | CASSAAGGYDYGYTF
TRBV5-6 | CASSFEQGWNSYEQYF
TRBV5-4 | CASSWGGGGTTDTQYF
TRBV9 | CASSARDRNQETQYF
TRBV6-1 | CASRPGQEPYEQYF
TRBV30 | CAWTTNTDTQYF